This T cell receptor (beta chain) originates from a study of patients and donors after allogeneic stem cell transplantation. TCRdb reprocessed the RT-PCR reads via MiXCR and lists one record per CDR3 protein. Among 150,000 to 200,000 distinct CDR3 sequences listed, less than 45% were seen once. Germline V gene sequence: CDR1 SGHTA, CDR2 FQGNSA. V was cut by 4 bases and J by 3 bases, with 12 bases left in between. This CDR3 is 14 amino acids long. In its sample, this clonotype was seen many times. Sequenced: blood, either unsorted or a sorted T cell fraction (not recorded which). The chain is built from TRBV7-2 and TRBJ1-1; D may be TRBD1 (6 bases). The clonotype originates from a human donor who was either an allogeneic HSCT recipient or a stem cell or donor lymphocyte infusion donor (not recorded which). It is not recorded whose cells these are; they may come from a transplant donor. Here the CDR3 reads CASSSKRGYTEAFF. The DNA of the CDR3 is TGTGCCAGCAGCTCTAAAAGGGGGTACACTGAAGCTTTCTTT. The whole variable domain, filled in from reference TRBV7-2 and TRBJ1-1, reads GAGVSQSPSNKVTEKGKDVELRCDPISGHTALYWYRQSLGQGLEFLIYFQGNSAPDKSGLPSDRFSAERTGGSVSTLTIQRTQQEDSAVYLCASSSKRGYTEAFFGQGTRLTVV.